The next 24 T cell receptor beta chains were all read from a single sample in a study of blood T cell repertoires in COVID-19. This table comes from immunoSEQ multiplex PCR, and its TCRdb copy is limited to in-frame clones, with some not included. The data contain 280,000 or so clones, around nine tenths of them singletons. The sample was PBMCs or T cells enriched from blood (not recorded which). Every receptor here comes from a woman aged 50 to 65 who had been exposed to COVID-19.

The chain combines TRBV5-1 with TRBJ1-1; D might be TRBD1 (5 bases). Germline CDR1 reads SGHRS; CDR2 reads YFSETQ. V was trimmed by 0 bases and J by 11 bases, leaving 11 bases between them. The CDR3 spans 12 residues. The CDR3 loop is CASSLGGEEAFF. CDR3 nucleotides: TGCGCCAGCAGCTTGGGAGGGGAGGAGGCTTTCTTT.

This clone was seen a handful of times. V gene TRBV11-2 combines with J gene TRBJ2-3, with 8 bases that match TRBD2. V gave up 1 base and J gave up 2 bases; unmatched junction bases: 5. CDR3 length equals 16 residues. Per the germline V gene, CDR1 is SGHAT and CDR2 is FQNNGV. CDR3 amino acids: CASSLAGGPYTDTQYF. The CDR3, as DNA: TGTGCCAGCAGCTTAGCGGGGGGGCCCTACACAGATACGCAGTATTTT.

The CDR3 sequence is CASSLGSSSGGFQETQYF. The CDR3 bases are TGTGCCAGCAGCTTAGGCTCATCTAGCGGGGGATTTCAAGAGACCCAGTACTTC. V and J are TRBV11-3 and TRBJ2-5; 10 positions match TRBD2. CDR1 and CDR2 from the germline V gene are SGHNT and YENEEA. The CDR3 consists of 18 residues. V shed 1 base, J shed 2 bases, and the junction held 10 bases outside the gene matches.

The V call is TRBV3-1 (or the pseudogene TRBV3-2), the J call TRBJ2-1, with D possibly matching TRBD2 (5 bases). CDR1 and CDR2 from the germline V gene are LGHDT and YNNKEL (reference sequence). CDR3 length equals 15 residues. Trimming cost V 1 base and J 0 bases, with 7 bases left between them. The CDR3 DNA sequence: TGTGCCAGCAGCCAAGGGACTTCCTCCTACAATGAGCAGTTCTTC. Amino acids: CASSQGTSSYNEQFF.

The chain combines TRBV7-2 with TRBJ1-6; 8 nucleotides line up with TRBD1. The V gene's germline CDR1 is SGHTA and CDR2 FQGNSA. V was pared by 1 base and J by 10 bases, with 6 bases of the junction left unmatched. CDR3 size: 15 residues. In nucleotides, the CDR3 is TGTGCCAGCAGCTTAGGGGGACAGGAAAGATCACCCCTCCACTTT. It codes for CASSLGGQERSPLHF.

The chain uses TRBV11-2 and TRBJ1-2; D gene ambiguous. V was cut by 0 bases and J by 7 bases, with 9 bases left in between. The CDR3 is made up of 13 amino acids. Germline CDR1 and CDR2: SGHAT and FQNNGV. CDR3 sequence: CASSLERVSGYTF. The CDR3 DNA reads TGTGCCAGCAGCTTAGAGAGGGTCTCTGGCTACACCTTC.

The CDR3 coding sequence is TGTGCCTGGAGTGTACCTTGGGACAGGGGAAATTCACCCCTCCACTTT. It codes for CAWSVPWDRGNSPLHF. The chain recombines TRBV30 with TRBJ1-6; 10 bases match TRBD1. The CDR3 runs 16 residues. Trimming at V came to 0 bases and at J to 7 bases, leaving 6 bases not matched to a gene. Germline V gene lookup returns CDR1 GTSNPN and CDR2 SVGIG (reference sequence).

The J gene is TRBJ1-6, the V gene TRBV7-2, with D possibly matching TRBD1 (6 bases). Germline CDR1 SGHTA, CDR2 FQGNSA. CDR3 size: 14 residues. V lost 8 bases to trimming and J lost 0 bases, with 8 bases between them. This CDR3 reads CASGQSSYNSPLHF. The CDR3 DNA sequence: TGTGCCAGCGGACAGAGCTCCTATAATTCACCCCTCCACTTT. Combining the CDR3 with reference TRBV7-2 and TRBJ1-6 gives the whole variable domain GAGVSQSPSNKVTEKGKDVELRCDPISGHTALYWYRQSLGQGLEFLIYFQGNSAPDKSGLPSDRFSAERTGGSVSTLTIQRTQQEDSAVYLCASGQSSYNSPLHFGNGTRLTVT.

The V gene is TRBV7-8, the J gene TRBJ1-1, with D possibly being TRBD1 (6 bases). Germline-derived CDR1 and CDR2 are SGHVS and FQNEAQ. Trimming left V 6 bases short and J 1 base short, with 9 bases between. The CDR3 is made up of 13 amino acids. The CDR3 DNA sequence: TGTGCCAGCAGGCGACAGGAGAACACTGAAGCTTTCTTT. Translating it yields CASRRQENTEAFF.

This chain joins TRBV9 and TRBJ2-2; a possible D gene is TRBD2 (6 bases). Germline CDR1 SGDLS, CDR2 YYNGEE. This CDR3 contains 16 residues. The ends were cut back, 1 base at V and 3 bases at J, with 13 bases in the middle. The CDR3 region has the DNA TGTGCCAGCAGCGTAAAGGGCGGGGTGGACACCGGGGAGCTGTTTTTT. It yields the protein CASSVKGGVDTGELFF.

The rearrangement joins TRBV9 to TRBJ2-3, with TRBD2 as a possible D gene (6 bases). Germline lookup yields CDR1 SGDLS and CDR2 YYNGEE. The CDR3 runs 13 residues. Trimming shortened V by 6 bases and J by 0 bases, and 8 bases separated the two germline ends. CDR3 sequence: CASMRGSTDTQYF. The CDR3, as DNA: TGTGCCAGCATGCGGGGCAGCACAGATACGCAGTATTTT.

CDR3 sequence (DNA): TGCGCCAGCAGCTCCTCCGGCTCTGGAAACACCATATATTTT. Protein: CASSSSGSGNTIYF. The chain is built from TRBV5-1 and TRBJ1-3; D not certain. The V end lost 3 bases, the J end lost 0 bases, and 7 bases lay between the germline ends. CDR3 length: 14 residues. Germline-derived CDR1 and CDR2 are SGHRS and YFSETQ.

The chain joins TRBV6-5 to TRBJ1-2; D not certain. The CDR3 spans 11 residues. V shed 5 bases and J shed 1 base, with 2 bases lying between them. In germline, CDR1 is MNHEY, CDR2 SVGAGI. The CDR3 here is CASSRNYGYTF. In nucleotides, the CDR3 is TGTGCCAGCAGTCGTAACTATGGCTACACCTTC.

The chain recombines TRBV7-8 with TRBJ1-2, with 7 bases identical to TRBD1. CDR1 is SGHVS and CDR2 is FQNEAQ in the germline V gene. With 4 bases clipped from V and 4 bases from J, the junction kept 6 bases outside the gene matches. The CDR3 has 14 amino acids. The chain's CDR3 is CASSSLTGSYGYTF. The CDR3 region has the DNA TGTGCCAGCAGCTCGCTGACAGGGAGCTATGGCTACACCTTC.

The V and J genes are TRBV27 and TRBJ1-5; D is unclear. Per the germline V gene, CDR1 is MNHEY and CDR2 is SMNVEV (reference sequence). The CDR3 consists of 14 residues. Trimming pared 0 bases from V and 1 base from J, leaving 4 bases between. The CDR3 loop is CASSLSVSNQPQHF. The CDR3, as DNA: TGTGCCAGCAGTTTATCCGTCAGCAATCAGCCCCAGCATTTT.

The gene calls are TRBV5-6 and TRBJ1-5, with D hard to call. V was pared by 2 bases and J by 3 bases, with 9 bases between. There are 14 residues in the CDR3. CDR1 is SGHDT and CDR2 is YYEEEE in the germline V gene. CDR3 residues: CASSFGGSNQPQHF. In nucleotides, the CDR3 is TGTGCCAGCAGCTTTGGCGGCTCCAATCAGCCCCAGCATTTT.

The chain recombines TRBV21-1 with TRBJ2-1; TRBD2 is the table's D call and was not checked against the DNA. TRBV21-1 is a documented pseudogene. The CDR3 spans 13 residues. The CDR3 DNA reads TGTGCCAGCGTCGGGGGTACCTACAATGAGCAGTTCTTC. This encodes CASVGGTYNEQFF.

CDR3 sequence: CASSTRQGNMNTEAFF. The CDR3 bases are TGTGCCAGCTCAACACGACAGGGTAACATGAACACTGAAGCTTTCTTT. This chain joins TRBV18 and TRBJ1-1, with 7 bases fitting TRBD1. The CDR3 loop spans 16 amino acids. After removal of 5 bases from V and 0 bases from J, the junction contained 9 bases not matched to a gene. Germline lookup yields CDR1 KGHSH and CDR2 LQKENI.

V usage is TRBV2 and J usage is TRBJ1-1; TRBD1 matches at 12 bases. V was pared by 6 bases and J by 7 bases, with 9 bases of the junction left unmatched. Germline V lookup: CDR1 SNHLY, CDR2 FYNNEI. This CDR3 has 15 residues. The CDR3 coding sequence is TGTGCCAGCAGATCCTGGGGACAGGGGGCCGATGAAGCTTTCTTT. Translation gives CASRSWGQGADEAFF.

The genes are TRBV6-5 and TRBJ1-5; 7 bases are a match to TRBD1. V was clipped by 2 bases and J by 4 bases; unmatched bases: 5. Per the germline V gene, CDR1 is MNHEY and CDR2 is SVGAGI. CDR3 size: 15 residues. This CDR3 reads CASSYDGTENQPQHF. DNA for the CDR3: TGTGCCAGCAGTTACGATGGGACAGAGAATCAGCCCCAGCATTTT.

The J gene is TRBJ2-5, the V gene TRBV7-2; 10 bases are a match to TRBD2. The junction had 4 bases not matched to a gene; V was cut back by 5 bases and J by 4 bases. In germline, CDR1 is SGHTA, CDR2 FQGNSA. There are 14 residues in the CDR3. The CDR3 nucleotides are TGTGCCAGCAGCGACAGCGGGGGGGTAGAGACCCAGTACTTC. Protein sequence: CASSDSGGVETQYF.

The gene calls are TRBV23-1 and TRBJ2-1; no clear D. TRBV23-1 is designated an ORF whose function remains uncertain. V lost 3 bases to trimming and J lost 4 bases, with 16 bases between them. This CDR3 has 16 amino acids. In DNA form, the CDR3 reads TGCGCCAGCAGTCACGGTAGAGTAAGAGGATACAATGAGCAGTTCTTC. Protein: CASSHGRVRGYNEQFF.

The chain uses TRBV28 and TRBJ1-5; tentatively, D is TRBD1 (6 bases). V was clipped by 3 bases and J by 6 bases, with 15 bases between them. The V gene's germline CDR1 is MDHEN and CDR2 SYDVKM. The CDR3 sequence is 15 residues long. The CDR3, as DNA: TGTGCCAGCAGTTTGCCGGGGGGAGGGGGTCAGCCCCAGCATTTT. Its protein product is CASSLPGGGGQPQHF.

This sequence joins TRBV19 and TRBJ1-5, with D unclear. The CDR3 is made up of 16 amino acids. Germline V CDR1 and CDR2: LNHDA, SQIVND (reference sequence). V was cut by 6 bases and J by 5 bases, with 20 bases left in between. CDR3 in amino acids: CASSFGWASSDQPQHF. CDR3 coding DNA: TGTGCCAGTAGCTTTGGGTGGGCGTCTTCAGATCAGCCCCAGCATTTT.